The rows below give T cell receptor beta chains drawn from one sample of a study of blood T cell repertoires in COVID-19. Sequencing was performed with immunoSEQ multiplex PCR; in TCRdb, only in-frame clones are kept and a portion is missing. The table has tens of thousands of clones, 79% seen once; the top ten hold under 4%. Sequences were obtained from peripheral blood. The receptors stem from a man aged 55-75 years with acute or convalescent COVID-19. CDR3s include the opening cysteine and the closing phenylalanine or tryptophan. D genes are given only for firm matches. Not every row has a clone size; where given, it reads once, few, many or a size class.

clone size	V gene	D gene	J gene	CDR3 protein	CDR3 DNA
once	TRBV6-6	NA	TRBJ1-1	CASRPRGSNTEAFF	TGTGCCAGCAGACCTAGGGGATCGAACACTGAAGCTTTCTTT
NA	TRBV2	TRBD2	TRBJ2-1	CASNLAGASYNEQFF	TGTGCCAGCAATCTAGCGGGGGCCTCCTACAATGAGCAGTTCTTC
NA	TRBV30	NA	TRBJ1-4	CAGKGDYNEKLFF	TGTGCCGGAAAGGGTGACTATAATGAAAAACTGTTTTTT
once	TRBV27	TRBD1	TRBJ1-3	CASSFQGAGGNTIYF	TGTGCCAGCAGTTTTCAGGGGGCTGGTGGAAACACCATATATTTT
NA	TRBV7-9	TRBD1	TRBJ1-1	CASSLRGGTGITEAFF	TGTGCCAGCAGCTTAAGGGGTGGGACAGGGATCACTGAAGCTTTCTTT
NA	TRBV27	NA	TRBJ1-1	CASSLTSVDRKAFF	TGTGCCAGCAGTTTAACGTCTGTGGACAGAAAAGCTTTCTTT
NA	TRBV6-1	NA	TRBJ1-3	CASSDHFGGSGNTIYF	TGTGCCAGCAGTGATCATTTCGGGGGATCTGGAAACACCATATATTTT
NA	TRBV5-1	TRBD1	TRBJ1-1	CASSVGQGWDTEAFF	TGCGCCAGCAGCGTGGGACAGGGATGGGACACTGAAGCTTTCTTT
NA	TRBV30	TRBD2	TRBJ2-2	CAWTRGTSGNTGELFF	TGTGCCTGGACCCGGGGGACTAGCGGGAACACCGGGGAGCTGTTTTTT
NA	TRBV23-1	TRBD2	TRBJ2-3	CARTSGGTDTQYF	TGCGCCAGGACTAGCGGGGGGACAGATACGCAGTATTTT